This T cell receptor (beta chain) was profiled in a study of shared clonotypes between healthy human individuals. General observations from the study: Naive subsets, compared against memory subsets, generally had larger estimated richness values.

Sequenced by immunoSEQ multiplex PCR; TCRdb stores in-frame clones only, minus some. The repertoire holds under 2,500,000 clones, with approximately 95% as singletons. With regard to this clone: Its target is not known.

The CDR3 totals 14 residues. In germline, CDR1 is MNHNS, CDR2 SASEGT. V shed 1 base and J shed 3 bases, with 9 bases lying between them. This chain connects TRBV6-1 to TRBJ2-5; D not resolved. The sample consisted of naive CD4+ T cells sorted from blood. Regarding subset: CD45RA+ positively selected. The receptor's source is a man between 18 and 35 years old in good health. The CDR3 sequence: CASSEVGQKETQYF. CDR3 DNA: TGTGCCAGCAGTGAAGTGGGCCAAAAAGAGACCCAGTACTTC.